These 3 T cell receptor beta chains originate from one sample sequenced in a study of beta chain features in type 1 diabetes. Overall study findings and caveats: For Type 1 diabetes patients, all four CD4+ subsets carried TCRB CDR3s that were moderately but significantly shorter.

Reverse transcription of all isolated RNA meant that expressed TCRB transcripts were sequenced. Assay: immunoSEQ multiplex PCR; the TCRdb copy retains only in-frame clones and omits some. This table holds over 600,000 clones, roughly 12% found once. Their antigen targets remain unknown. Source material: naive CD4+ T cells from blood. Receptor source: a man aged 25-45 years with type 1 diabetes.

This rearrangement joins TRBV7-8 to TRBJ2-1; TRBD1 or TRBD2 may be the D gene (5 bases each). V was trimmed by 0 bases and J by 4 bases, leaving 16 bases between them. The CDR3 has 17 residues. CDR1 and CDR2 from the germline V gene are SGHVS and FQNEAQ. Written as DNA, the CDR3 is TGTGCCAGCAGCTTAGCTGGGGGTGAGCCGGAGTACAATGAGCAGTTCTTC. This encodes CASSLAGGEPEYNEQFF.

This clone has more than one count but fewer than ten. This chain joins TRBV11-2 and TRBJ2-1; D assignment may be TRBD1 or TRBD2 (5 bases each). CDR3 length: 12 amino acids. Germline loops: CDR1 SGHAT, CDR2 FQNNGV. V was trimmed by 4 bases and J by 10 bases, leaving 11 bases between them. The CDR3 spells CASSSFRDEQFF. The CDR3 DNA follows: TGTGCCAGCAGCTCCTTCCGGGACGAGCAGTTCTTC.

This clone was seen a few times. The rearrangement joins TRBV6-5 to TRBJ1-4, with D possibly TRBD1 on 6 matching bases. V shed 5 bases and J shed 0 bases, with 10 bases lying between them. The germline gives CDR1 MNHEY, CDR2 SVGAGI. The CDR3 has 15 residues. The CDR3 nucleotides read TGTGCCAGCAGTACACAGGGTTCAACTAATGAAAAACTGTTTTTT. Translating gives CASSTQGSTNEKLFF.